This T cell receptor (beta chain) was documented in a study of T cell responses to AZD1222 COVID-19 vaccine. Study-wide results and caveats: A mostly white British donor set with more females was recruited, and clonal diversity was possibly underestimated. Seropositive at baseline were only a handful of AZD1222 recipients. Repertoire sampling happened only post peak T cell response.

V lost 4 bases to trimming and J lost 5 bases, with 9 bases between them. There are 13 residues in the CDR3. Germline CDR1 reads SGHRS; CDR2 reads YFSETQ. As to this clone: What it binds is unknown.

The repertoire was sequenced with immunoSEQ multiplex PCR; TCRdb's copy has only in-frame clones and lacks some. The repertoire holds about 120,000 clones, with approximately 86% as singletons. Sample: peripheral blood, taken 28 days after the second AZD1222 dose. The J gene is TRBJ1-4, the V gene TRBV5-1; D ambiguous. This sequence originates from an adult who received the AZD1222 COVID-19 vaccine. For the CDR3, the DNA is TGCGCCAGCAGCCCGGGTCCGAATGAAAAACTGTTTTTT. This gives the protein CASSPGPNEKLFF.